This is a list of T cell receptor beta chains from one sample in a study of cytomegalovirus exposure and HLA in healthy donors. TCRdb's copy holds only in-frame clones and misses some; the assay was immunoSEQ multiplex PCR. The table includes 150,000 to 200,000 clones, over 65% detected once. Material for sequencing was PBMCs. The source is a man aged 55 to 70 in good health and CMV-seronegative. CDR3s include the opening cysteine and the closing phenylalanine or tryptophan. The order of the fields is J gene, V gene, clone size, D gene, CDR3 length, CDR3 DNA, CDR3 protein. The D gene is left open where the match is weak. Rows may omit the clone size; those that give it use once, few, many or a size class.

j_call: TRBJ2-6
v_call: TRBV9
clone_size: -
d_call: -
cdr3_length: 18
cdr3_nt: TGTGCCAGCAGCGTAGGAGGGGGGGCGCAGGGTGGGGCCAACGTCCTGACTTTC
cdr3_aa: CASSVGGGAQGGANVLTF

j_call: TRBJ2-7
v_call: TRBV2
clone_size: -
d_call: TRBD1
cdr3_length: 14
cdr3_nt: TGTGCCAGCAGTGGGGACAGGGCAGTTTACGAGCAGTACTTC
cdr3_aa: CASSGDRAVYEQYF

j_call: TRBJ2-1
v_call: TRBV28
clone_size: -
d_call: TRBD2
cdr3_length: 14
cdr3_nt: TGTGCCACCCTCCGGGGACTAGCGTCCGATGAGCAGTTCTTC
cdr3_aa: CATLRGLASDEQFF

j_call: TRBJ2-1
v_call: TRBV21-1
clone_size: -
d_call: -
cdr3_length: 19
cdr3_nt: TGTGCCAGCTCCCGGGACAGGACGAAGCGGGAGGGCCAAAACAATGAGCAGTTCTTC
cdr3_aa: CASSRDRTKREGQNNEQFF

j_call: TRBJ1-4
v_call: TRBV6-1
clone_size: -
d_call: -
cdr3_length: 14
cdr3_nt: TGTGCCAGCAGTGCAGGGAGGGGTAATGAAAAACTGTTTTTT
cdr3_aa: CASSAGRGNEKLFF

j_call: TRBJ1-6
v_call: TRBV6-1
clone_size: -
d_call: -
cdr3_length: 15
cdr3_nt: TGTGCCAGCAGTGACGATTGGGGCATCCTCGCCACCCTCCACTTT
cdr3_aa: CASSDDWGILATLHF

j_call: TRBJ1-2
v_call: TRBV5-5
clone_size: -
d_call: TRBD1
cdr3_length: 16
cdr3_nt: TGTGCCAGCAGCGCGGGACAGGGTGTTACCTTTTCTGGCTACACCTTC
cdr3_aa: CASSAGQGVTFSGYTF

j_call: TRBJ1-1
v_call: TRBV7-9
clone_size: -
d_call: -
cdr3_length: 12
cdr3_nt: TGTTCCAGCAGCTTCGTGAACACTGAAGCTTTCTTT
cdr3_aa: CSSSFVNTEAFF

j_call: TRBJ2-3
v_call: TRBV7-9
clone_size: -
d_call: -
cdr3_length: 17
cdr3_nt: TGTGCCAGCAGCCGCCTAACCCTTAGCGGAAACACAGATACGCAGTATTTT
cdr3_aa: CASSRLTLSGNTDTQYF

j_call: TRBJ2-1
v_call: TRBV5-4
clone_size: -
d_call: -
cdr3_length: 15
cdr3_nt: TGTGCCAGCAGCCGGGCGGAGGAACCCTACAATGAGCAGTTCTTC
cdr3_aa: CASSRAEEPYNEQFF

j_call: TRBJ1-1
v_call: TRBV6-5
clone_size: -
d_call: -
cdr3_length: 13
cdr3_nt: TGTGCCAGCCTTCGAATCAGGGGTGAAGAGGCTTTCTTT
cdr3_aa: CASLRIRGEEAFF

j_call: TRBJ1-4
v_call: TRBV27
clone_size: -
d_call: -
cdr3_length: 15
cdr3_nt: TGTGCCAGCAGTACTACTTTTGCAACTAATGAAAAACTGTTTTTT
cdr3_aa: CASSTTFATNEKLFF

j_call: TRBJ2-3
v_call: TRBV19
clone_size: -
d_call: TRBD1
cdr3_length: 16
cdr3_nt: TGTGCCAGTAGTACCTCTAGGGACAGTCGCACAGATACGCAGTATTTT
cdr3_aa: CASSTSRDSRTDTQYF

j_call: TRBJ2-7
v_call: TRBV7-9
clone_size: -
d_call: TRBD1
cdr3_length: 16
cdr3_nt: TGTGCCAGCAGCTTAGTAATCGGGACAGGGGCCTACGAGCAGTACTTC
cdr3_aa: CASSLVIGTGAYEQYF

j_call: TRBJ2-3
v_call: TRBV5-4
clone_size: -
d_call: TRBD2
cdr3_length: 15
cdr3_nt: TGTGCTTCCCGCGGAGGTGGCGGGGGTAAAGATACGCAGTATTTT
cdr3_aa: CASRGGGGGKDTQYF

j_call: TRBJ1-2
v_call: TRBV7-2
clone_size: few
d_call: -
cdr3_length: 12
cdr3_nt: TGTGCCAGCAGCTTAGGCGTGGTGGGCTACACCTTC
cdr3_aa: CASSLGVVGYTF

j_call: TRBJ2-3
v_call: TRBV29-1
clone_size: -
d_call: -
cdr3_length: 12
cdr3_nt: TGCAGCGCTGTGCGGACTGAAGATACGCAGTATTTT
cdr3_aa: CSAVRTEDTQYF

j_call: TRBJ2-1
v_call: TRBV6-5
clone_size: -
d_call: TRBD2
cdr3_length: 15
cdr3_nt: TGTGCCAGCAGACTTACTAGCGGGGTTTACAATGAGCAGTTCTTC
cdr3_aa: CASRLTSGVYNEQFF

j_call: TRBJ2-7
v_call: TRBV5-4
clone_size: few
d_call: TRBD1
cdr3_length: 15
cdr3_nt: TGTGCCAGCAGCTTGGCCAGACAGGGAAGCTACGAGCAGTACTTC
cdr3_aa: CASSLARQGSYEQYF

j_call: TRBJ1-2
v_call: TRBV7-3
clone_size: -
d_call: TRBD1
cdr3_length: 21
cdr3_nt: TGTGCCAGCAGCTTAAAGAATCCTTCTCCCGGGACAGAACCTGTCGGCTATGGCTACACCTTC
cdr3_aa: CASSLKNPSPGTEPVGYGYTF

j_call: TRBJ2-7
v_call: TRBV29-1
clone_size: -
d_call: -
cdr3_length: 12
cdr3_nt: TGCAGCGTTGTCCTAGCAGGCTACGAGCAGTACTTC
cdr3_aa: CSVVLAGYEQYF

j_call: TRBJ2-3
v_call: TRBV28
clone_size: -
d_call: TRBD1
cdr3_length: 15
cdr3_nt: TGTGCCAGCAGTCCCGGGACAGGGGGCCGTGACACGCAGTATTTT
cdr3_aa: CASSPGTGGRDTQYF